The next 7 T cell receptor beta chains were all read from a single sample in a study of T cell responses to AZD1222 COVID-19 vaccine. Using immunoSEQ multiplex PCR, the repertoire was profiled, and TCRdb retains in-frame clones only, with some absent. Among about 150,000 clones listed, roughly 85% were seen once. The source material was peripheral blood, sampled 28 days after the second dose of the MenACWY control vaccine. Receptors were obtained from an adult who received the MenACWY meningococcal vaccine as a control.

The chain is built from TRBV25-1 and TRBJ1-2; 10 bases are a match to TRBD1. CDR3 length equals 17 residues. CDR1 and CDR2 (germline): MGHDK, SYGVNS. V lost 3 bases to trimming and J lost 7 bases; unmatched junction nucleotides: 14. CDR3 in DNA: TGTGCCAGCAGTGATTCTCGACAGGGGGCTCTTTTCAGTGGCTACACCTTC. Protein sequence: CASSDSRQGALFSGYTF.

This clone was found a few times. V and J are TRBV12-3 or TRBV12-4 and TRBJ1-6, with D unclear. V lost 5 bases, J lost 9 bases, and 8 bases lay in between. This CDR3 comprises 12 residues. The chain's CDR3 is CASSPIGSPLHF. For the CDR3, the DNA is TGTGCCAGCAGTCCTATCGGTTCACCCCTCCACTTT.

This clone was picked up one time. The chain uses TRBV7-3 and TRBJ2-1; 15 bases match TRBD2. Germline V gene sequence: CDR1 SGHTA, CDR2 FQGTGA. CDR3 size: 18 residues. Unmatched junction bases numbered 5, after V lost 4 bases and J lost 1 base. The CDR3 coding sequence is TGTGCCAGCAGCTCCCAAGGGACTAGCGGGAGGTCCTACAATGAGCAGTTCTTC. It yields the protein CASSSQGTSGRSYNEQFF.

The chain employs TRBV24-1 and TRBJ1-2, with TRBD1 identical over 8 bases. The CDR3 is 15 amino acids. V lost 3 bases, J lost 7 bases, and 9 bases stayed unmatched. The V gene's germline CDR1 is KGHDR and CDR2 SFDVKD. CDR3 region: CATSDGPTGDGGYTF. Written as DNA, the CDR3 is TGTGCCACCAGTGATGGGCCGACAGGGGATGGTGGCTACACCTTC.

This chain uses TRBV5-6 with TRBJ2-2; 12 nucleotides align to TRBD2. Germline CDR1 SGHDT, CDR2 YYEEEE. This CDR3 comprises 16 residues. Trimming cost V 4 bases and J 4 bases; bases outside gene matches: 5. The CDR3: CASSPPSGRVTGELFF. CDR3 in DNA: TGTGCCAGCAGCCCCCCTAGCGGGAGGGTCACCGGGGAGCTGTTTTTT.

V gene TRBV5-1 combines with J gene TRBJ2-7; a possible D gene is TRBD1 (6 bases). The length of the CDR3 is 14 residues. CDR1 SGHRS and CDR2 YFSETQ come from the germline V gene. Trimming left V 5 bases short and J 0 bases short, with 12 bases between. CDR3 sequence reads: CASSPDRNSYEQYV. In DNA, the CDR3 is TGCGCCAGCAGTCCGGACAGAAACTCCTACGAGCAGTACGTC.

This clone has only a few counts. The genes are TRBV7-2 and TRBJ1-2; 7 bases are a match to TRBD1. Trimming removed 5 bases from V and 4 bases from J; junction bases left unmatched: 4. This CDR3 is 13 amino acids long. Germline CDR1 and CDR2: SGHTA and FQGNSA. CDR3 DNA sequence: TGTGCCAGCAGCATCGACAGGGCCTATGGCTACACCTTC. Translated: CASSIDRAYGYTF.